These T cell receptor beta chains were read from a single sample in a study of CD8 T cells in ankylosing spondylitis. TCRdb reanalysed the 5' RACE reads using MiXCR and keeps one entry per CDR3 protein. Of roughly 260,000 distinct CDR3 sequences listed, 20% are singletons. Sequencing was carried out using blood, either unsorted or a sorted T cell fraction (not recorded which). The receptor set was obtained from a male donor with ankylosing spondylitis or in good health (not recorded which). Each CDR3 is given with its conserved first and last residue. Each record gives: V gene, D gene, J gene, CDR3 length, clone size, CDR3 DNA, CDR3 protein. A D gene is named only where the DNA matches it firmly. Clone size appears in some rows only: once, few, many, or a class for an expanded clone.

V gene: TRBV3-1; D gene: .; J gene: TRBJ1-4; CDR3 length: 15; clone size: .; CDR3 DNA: TGTGCCAGCAGCCAAGAACCGGGGGCGCATGAAAAACTGTTTTTT; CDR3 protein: CASSQEPGAHEKLFF
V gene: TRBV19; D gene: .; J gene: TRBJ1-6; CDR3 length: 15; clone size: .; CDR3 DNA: TGTGCCAGCCAACCGGCAGGGTCGGGAAATTCACCCCTCCACTTT; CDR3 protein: CASQPAGSGNSPLHF
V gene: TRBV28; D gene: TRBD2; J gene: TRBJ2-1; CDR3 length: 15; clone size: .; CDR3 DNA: TGTGCCAGCAGCCGCCCCCTAGCGGGCGGCCCGGAGCAGTTCTTC; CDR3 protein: CASSRPLAGGPEQFF
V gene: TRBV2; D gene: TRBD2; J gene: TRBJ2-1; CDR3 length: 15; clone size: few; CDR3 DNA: TGTGCCAGCAATCTAGCGGGAGGGACTGGCAATGAGCAGTTCTTC; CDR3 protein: CASNLAGGTGNEQFF
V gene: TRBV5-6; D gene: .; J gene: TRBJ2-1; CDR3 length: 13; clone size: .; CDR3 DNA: TGTGCCAGCAGCTCTGTTTCCTACAATGAGCAGTTCTTC; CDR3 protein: CASSSVSYNEQFF
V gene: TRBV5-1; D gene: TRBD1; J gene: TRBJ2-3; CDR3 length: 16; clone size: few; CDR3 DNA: TGCGCCAGCAGCTTGGAGAGACAGGGCGCCACAGATACGCAGTATTTT; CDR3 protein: CASSLERQGATDTQYF
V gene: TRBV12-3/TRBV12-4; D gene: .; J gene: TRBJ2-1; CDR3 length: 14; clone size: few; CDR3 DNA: TGTGCCAGCAGTTTGGTTAGCGCTAACAATGAGCAGTTCTTC; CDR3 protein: CASSLVSANNEQFF
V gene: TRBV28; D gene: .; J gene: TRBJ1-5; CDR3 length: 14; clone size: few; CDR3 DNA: TGTGCCAGCAGTTTACTAGGCCAGGCCCTGCCCCAGCATTTT; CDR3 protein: CASSLLGQALPQHF
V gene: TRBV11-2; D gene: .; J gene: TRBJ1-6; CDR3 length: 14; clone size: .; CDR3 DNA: TGTGCCAGCAGCCCCGGGCAGTTTAATTCACCCCTCCACTTT; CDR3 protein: CASSPGQFNSPLHF
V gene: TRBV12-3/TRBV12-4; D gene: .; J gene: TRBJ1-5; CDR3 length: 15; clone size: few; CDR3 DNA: TGTGCCAGCAGCATATCGGGAGGGTTTGGTCAGCCCCAGCATTTT; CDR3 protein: CASSISGGFGQPQHF
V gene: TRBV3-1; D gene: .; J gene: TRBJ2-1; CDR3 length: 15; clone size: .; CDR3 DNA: TGTGCCACCAGCCAAGATTTCAATGGGGTCAATGAGCAGTTCTTC; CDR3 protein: CATSQDFNGVNEQFF
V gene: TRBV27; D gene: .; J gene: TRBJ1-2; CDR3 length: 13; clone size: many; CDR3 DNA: TGTGCCAGCAGTCCCCGGACAGCAAATGGCTACACCTTC; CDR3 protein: CASSPRTANGYTF
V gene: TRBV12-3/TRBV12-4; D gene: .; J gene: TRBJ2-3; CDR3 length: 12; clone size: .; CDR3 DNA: TGTGCCAGCAGCCGGAACGCAGATACGCAGTATTTT; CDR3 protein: CASSRNADTQYF
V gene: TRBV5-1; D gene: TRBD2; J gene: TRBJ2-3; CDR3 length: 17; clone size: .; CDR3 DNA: TGCGCCAGCAGCTTTCTACCGGGACTAGCGGCCACAGATACGCAGTATTTT; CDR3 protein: CASSFLPGLAATDTQYF
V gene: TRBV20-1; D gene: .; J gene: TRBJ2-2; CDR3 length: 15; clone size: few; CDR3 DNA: TGCAGTGCTAGAGTGAGCGCTGTTAACACCGGGGAGCTGTTTTTT; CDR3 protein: CSARVSAVNTGELFF
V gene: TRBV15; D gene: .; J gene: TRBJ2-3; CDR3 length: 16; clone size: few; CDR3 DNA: TGTGCCACCAGCAGAGATGTCAGGGGCAGCACAGATACGCAGTATTTT; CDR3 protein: CATSRDVRGSTDTQYF
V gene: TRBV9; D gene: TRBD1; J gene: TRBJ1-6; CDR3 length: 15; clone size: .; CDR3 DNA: TGTGCCAGCAGCCCACGGGACAGGGGGGATTCACCCCTCCACTTT; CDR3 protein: CASSPRDRGDSPLHF
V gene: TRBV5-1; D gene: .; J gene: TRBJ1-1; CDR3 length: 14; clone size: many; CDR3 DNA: TGCGCCAGCAGCGAGGGACGGGGGAGGACTGAAGCTTTCTTT; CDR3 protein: CASSEGRGRTEAFF
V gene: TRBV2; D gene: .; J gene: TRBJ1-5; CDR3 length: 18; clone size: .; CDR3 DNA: TGTGCCAGCAGTGATTGGGGGGTTAACCCTTTTTTTCGCCAGCCCCAGCATTTT; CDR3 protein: CASSDWGVNPFFRQPQHF
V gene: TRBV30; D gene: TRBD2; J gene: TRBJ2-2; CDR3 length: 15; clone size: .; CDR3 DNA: TGTGCCTGGGGAAGGACTAGCGGAGACACCGGGGAGCTGTTTTTT; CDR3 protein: CAWGRTSGDTGELFF
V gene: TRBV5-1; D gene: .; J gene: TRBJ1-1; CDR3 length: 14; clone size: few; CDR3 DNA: TGCGCCAGCAGCTTGGGGACAGATTCGACTGAAGCTTTCTTT; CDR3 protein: CASSLGTDSTEAFF
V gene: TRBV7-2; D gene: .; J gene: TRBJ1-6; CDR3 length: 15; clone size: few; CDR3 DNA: TGTGCCAGCAGCAGTGGACACTCGGGAAATTCACCCCTCCACTTT; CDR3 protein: CASSSGHSGNSPLHF
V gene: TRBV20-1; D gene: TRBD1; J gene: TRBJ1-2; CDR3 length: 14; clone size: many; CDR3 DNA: TGCAGTGCTAGAATCGGCAGGGGGAACTATGGCTACACCTTC; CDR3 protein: CSARIGRGNYGYTF
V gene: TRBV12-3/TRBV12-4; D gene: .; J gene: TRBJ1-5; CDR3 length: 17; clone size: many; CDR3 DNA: TGTGCCAGCAGTTCCCACGCCCGGCTCCGAGGCAATCAGCCCCAGCATTTT; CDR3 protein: CASSSHARLRGNQPQHF
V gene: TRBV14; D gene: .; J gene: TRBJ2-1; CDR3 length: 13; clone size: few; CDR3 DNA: TGTGCCAGCAGCCAAGTGAGTTTCAATGAGCAGTTCTTC; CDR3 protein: CASSQVSFNEQFF
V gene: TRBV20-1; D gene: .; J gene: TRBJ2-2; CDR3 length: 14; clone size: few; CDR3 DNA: TGCAGTACTAGCAGGGAAGTAAGCACCGGGGAGCTGTTTTTT; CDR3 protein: CSTSREVSTGELFF
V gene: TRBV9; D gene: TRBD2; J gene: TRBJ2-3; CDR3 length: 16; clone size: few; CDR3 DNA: TGTGCCAGCAGCGTAGCTGCAGCGGGGCCCACAGATACGCAGTATTTT; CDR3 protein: CASSVAAAGPTDTQYF
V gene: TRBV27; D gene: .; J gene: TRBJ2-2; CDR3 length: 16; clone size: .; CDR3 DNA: TGTGCCAGCAGAAAAACCCCAGGGGTTAACACCGGGGAGCTGTTTTTT; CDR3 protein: CASRKTPGVNTGELFF
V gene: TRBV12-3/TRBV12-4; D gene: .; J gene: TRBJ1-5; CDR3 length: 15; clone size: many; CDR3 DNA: TGTGCCAGCAGTTTGGAGAGTTTTGGCAATCAGCCCCAGCATTTT; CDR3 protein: CASSLESFGNQPQHF
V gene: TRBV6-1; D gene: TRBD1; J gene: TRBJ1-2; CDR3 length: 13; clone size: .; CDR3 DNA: TGTGCCAGCAAAACAGGGGTGAACTATGGCTACACCTTC; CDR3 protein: CASKTGVNYGYTF
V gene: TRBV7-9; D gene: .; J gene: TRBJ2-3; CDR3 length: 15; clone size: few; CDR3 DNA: TGTGCCACACGAATGGGGGAACTTTCAACAGATACGCAGTATTTT; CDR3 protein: CATRMGELSTDTQYF
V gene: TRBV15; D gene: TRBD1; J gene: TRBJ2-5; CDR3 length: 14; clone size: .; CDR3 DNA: TGTGCCACCAGCATAGGGACAGGGAAAGAGACCCAGTACTTC; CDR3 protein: CATSIGTGKETQYF
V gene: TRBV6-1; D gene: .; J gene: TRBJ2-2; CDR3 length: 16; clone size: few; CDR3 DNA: TGTGCCAGCAGTGAAGGGCCTACTAGGGTCACCGGGGAGCTGTTTTTT; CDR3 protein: CASSEGPTRVTGELFF
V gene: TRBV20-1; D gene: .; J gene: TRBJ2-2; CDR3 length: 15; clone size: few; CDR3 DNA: TGCAGTGCTAGAGTAGTTGGGCGGGACACCGGGGAGCTGTTTTTT; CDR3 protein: CSARVVGRDTGELFF
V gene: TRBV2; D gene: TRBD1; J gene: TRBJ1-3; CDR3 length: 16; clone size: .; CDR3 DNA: TGTGCCAGCAGTGAAGCGGGTCGGACAGGCAGAAACACCATATATTTT; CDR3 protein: CASSEAGRTGRNTIYF
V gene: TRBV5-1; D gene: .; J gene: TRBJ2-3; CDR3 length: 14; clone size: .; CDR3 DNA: TGCGCCACCTCTTTCGGGACGAACGTAGATACGCAGTATTTT; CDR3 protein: CATSFGTNVDTQYF
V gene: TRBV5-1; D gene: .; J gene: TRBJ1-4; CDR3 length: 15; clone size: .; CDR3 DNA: TGCGCCAGCAGCTTCGGACGGTCAACTAATGAAAAACTGTTTTTT; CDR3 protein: CASSFGRSTNEKLFF
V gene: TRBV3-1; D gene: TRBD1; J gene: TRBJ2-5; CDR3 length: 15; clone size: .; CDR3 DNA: TGTGCCAGCAGCCAAGATGACAGGGGGCGGGAGACCCAGTACTTC; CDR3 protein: CASSQDDRGRETQYF
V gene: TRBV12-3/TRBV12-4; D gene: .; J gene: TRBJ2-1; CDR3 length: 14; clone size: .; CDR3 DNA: TGTGCCAGCAGTTTAGCGAGCGCCCGCAATGAGCAGTTCTTC; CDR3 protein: CASSLASARNEQFF
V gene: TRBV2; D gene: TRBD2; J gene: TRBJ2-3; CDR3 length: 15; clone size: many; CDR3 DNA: TGTGCCAGCAGGGAAAGCGGGAGGAACACAGATACGCAGTATTTT; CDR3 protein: CASRESGRNTDTQYF
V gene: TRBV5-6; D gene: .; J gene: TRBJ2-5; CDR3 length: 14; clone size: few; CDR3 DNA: TGTGCCAGCAGCTTGGAGGTTTTAGTAGGAGCCCAGTACTTC; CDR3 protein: CASSLEVLVGAQYF
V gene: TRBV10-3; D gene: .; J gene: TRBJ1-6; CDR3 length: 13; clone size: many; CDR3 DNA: TGTGCCAACTCGGGGCAGATTAATTCACCCCTCCACTTT; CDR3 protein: CANSGQINSPLHF
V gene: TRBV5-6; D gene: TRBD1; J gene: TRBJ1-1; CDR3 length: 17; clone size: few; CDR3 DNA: TGTGCCAGCAGCTTGCAGGGGGCCTCGGTGGGGAACACTGAAGCTTTCTTT; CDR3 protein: CASSLQGASVGNTEAFF
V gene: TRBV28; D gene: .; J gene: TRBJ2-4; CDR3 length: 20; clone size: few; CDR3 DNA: TGTGCCAGCAGTTTGTGGACCGATCCATCCTTACATATAGCCAAAAACATTCAGTACTTC; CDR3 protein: CASSLWTDPSLHIAKNIQYF
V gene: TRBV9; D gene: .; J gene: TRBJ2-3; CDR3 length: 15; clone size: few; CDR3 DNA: TGTGCCAGCAGCGTAGCTTTCCGGGGCACAGATACGCAGTATTTT; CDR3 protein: CASSVAFRGTDTQYF
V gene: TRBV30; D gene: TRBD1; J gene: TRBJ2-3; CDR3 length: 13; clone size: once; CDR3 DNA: TGTGCCTGGAGTACAACAGGGGCAGATACGCAGTATTTT; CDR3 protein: CAWSTTGADTQYF
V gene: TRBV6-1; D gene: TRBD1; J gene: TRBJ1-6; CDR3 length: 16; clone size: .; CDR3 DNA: TGTGCCAGCAGTGAAGCGTGGACAGGCTCCACCTCACCCCTCCACTTT; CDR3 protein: CASSEAWTGSTSPLHF
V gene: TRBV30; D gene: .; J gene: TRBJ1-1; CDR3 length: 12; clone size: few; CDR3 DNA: TGTGCCTGGAACGACGGTAACACTGAAGCTTTCTTT; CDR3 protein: CAWNDGNTEAFF
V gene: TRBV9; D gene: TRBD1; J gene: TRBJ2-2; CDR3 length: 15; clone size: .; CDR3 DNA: TGTGCCAGCAGCGTTGGACAGGGAGTAACCGGGGCGCTGTTTTTT; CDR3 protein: CASSVGQGVTGALFF
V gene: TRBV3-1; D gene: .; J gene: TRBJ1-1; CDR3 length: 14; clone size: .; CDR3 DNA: TGTGCCAGCAGCCAACGGGAAATGAACACTGAAGCTTTCTTT; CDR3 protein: CASSQREMNTEAFF
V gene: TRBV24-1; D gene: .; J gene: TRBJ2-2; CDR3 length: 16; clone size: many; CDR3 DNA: TGTGCCACCAGTGATCTAGTCAGGGGGAACACCGGGGAGCTGTTTTTT; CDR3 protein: CATSDLVRGNTGELFF
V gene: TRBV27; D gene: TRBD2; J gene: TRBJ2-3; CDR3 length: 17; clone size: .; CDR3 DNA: TGTGCCAGCAGTTACAACGGACTAGCGCCGAGCACAGATACGCAGTATTTT; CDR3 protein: CASSYNGLAPSTDTQYF
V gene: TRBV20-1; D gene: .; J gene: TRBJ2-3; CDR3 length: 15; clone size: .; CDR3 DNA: TGCAGTGCTCAATCCCCGGGACCCGAGGCAGATACGCAGTATTTT; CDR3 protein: CSAQSPGPEADTQYF
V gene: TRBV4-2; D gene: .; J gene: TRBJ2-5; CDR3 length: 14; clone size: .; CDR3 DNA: TGTGCCAGCAGCCAAGCTACACAACAAGAGACCCAGTACTTC; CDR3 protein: CASSQATQQETQYF
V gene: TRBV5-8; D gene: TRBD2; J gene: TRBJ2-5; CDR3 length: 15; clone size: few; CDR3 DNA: TGTGCCAGCAGCTTGGGAAGCGGGGTGGGGGAGACCCAGTACTTC; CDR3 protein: CASSLGSGVGETQYF
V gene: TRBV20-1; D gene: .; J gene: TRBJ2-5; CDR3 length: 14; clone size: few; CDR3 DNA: TGCAGTGCCCAAAAGACAGGCGGGTCGGAGACCCAGTACTTC; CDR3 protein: CSAQKTGGSETQYF
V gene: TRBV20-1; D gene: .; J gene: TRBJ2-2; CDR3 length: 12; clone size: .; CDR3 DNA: TGCAGTGCGCGACCTTCCACCGGGGAGCTGTTTTTT; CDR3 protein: CSARPSTGELFF
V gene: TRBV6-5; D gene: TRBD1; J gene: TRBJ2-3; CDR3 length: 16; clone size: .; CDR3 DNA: TGTGCCAGCAGTTACTCTACAGGGGGTGGATCAGATACGCAGTATTTT; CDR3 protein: CASSYSTGGGSDTQYF
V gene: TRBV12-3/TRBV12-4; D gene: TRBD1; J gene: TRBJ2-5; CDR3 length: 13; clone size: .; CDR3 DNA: TGTGCCAGCACCAGGACAGGGGTAGAGACCCAGTACTTC; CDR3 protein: CASTRTGVETQYF